These 23 T cell receptor beta chains originate from one sample sequenced in a study of cytomegalovirus exposure and HLA in healthy donors. Vbeta (60) and Jbeta (13) primers were used in the PCR. Profiling relied on immunoSEQ multiplex PCR, and the TCRdb table lists in-frame clones only, not all of them. Among 120,000 or so clones, 75% to 85% were seen once, and the ten largest hold less than 9.5%. What was sequenced was PBMCs. The origin of the receptors is a woman between 50 and 59 years old in good health and CMV-seropositive.

This clone was detected only a few times. The J gene is TRBJ2-1, the V gene TRBV4-1; D remains ambiguous. Trimming took off 0 bases at V and 0 bases at J, with 9 bases between the two ends. The germline gives CDR1 MGHRA, CDR2 YSYEKL. The CDR3 covers 16 residues. DNA of the CDR3: TGCGCCAGCAGCCAAGATCGCGGAAGCTCCTACAATGAGCAGTTCTTC. Protein: CASSQDRGSSYNEQFF.

This chain connects TRBV7-9 to TRBJ1-6; tentative D call: TRBD1 (6 bases). Germline lookup yields CDR1 SEHNR and CDR2 FQNEAQ (reference sequence). V shed 3 bases and J shed 9 bases, with 12 bases lying between them. The CDR3 loop spans 14 amino acids. The CDR3 nucleotides read TGTGCCAGCAGCTTGGGGGCTTACGGTTCACCCCTCCACTTT. It is translated as CASSLGAYGSPLHF.

J is TRBJ1-2 and V is TRBV4-1, with D possibly matching TRBD1 (5 bases). V lost 7 bases to trimming and J lost 2 bases, with 23 bases between them. The germline gives CDR1 MGHRA, CDR2 YSYEKL. This CDR3 is 17 amino acids long. The CDR3 spells CASTPRAFSYPNYGYTF. The DNA for the CDR3 is TGCGCCAGCACCCCCAGGGCCTTCTCCTACCCGAACTATGGCTACACCTTC.

The chain recombines TRBV5-5 with TRBJ2-7; 12 bases map to TRBD2. The V segment lost 4 bases and the J segment 6 bases; nucleotides outside the gene matches: 11. This CDR3 has 16 residues. Germline V gene data show CDR1 as SGHKS and CDR2 as YYEKEE (reference sequence). This CDR3 is CASSDQTSGSGGEQYF. In nucleotides, the CDR3 is TGTGCCAGCAGCGACCAGACTAGCGGGAGCGGCGGCGAGCAGTACTTC.

The J gene is TRBJ1-2, the V gene TRBV9; TRBD1 aligns across 7 bases. The CDR3 sequence is 16 residues long. Germline V gene lookup returns CDR1 SGDLS and CDR2 YYNGEE. Trimming removed 4 bases from V and 4 bases from J; junction bases left unmatched: 13. Here the CDR3 DNA reads TGTGCCAGCAGCACGCAAAGGGAGACAGGGACCTATGGCTACACCTTC. Its translation is CASSTQRETGTYGYTF.

The chain couples TRBV29-1 to TRBJ2-6; 7 bases map to TRBD1. Per germline, CDR1 SQVTM and CDR2 ANQGSEA. The junction had 4 bases not matched to a gene; V was cut back by 6 bases and J by 2 bases. The CDR3 has 14 amino acids. CDR3 protein: CSVADRAGANVLTF. CDR3 in DNA: TGCAGCGTAGCAGACAGGGCTGGGGCCAACGTCCTGACTTTC.

Note on this clone: Germline is not matched at one junction end, which may reflect a read error. The genes are TRBV5-4 and TRBJ2-5, with a weak D call TRBD2 (5 bases). Germline V gene sequence: CDR1 SGHNT, CDR2 YYREEE (reference sequence). The length of the CDR3 is 14 residues. This chain's CDR3 is CASSRKDGIEAQYF. The DNA of the CDR3 is TGTGCCAGCAGCCGAAAGGACGGGATAGAGGCCCAGTACTTC.

The chain couples TRBV4-1 to TRBJ1-6; 8 bases are a match to TRBD1. The ends lost 3 bases at V and 9 bases at J; junction bases unmatched: 7. In germline, CDR1 is MGHRA, CDR2 YSYEKL. CDR3 length equals 15 residues. CDR3 loop: CASSQFGQGGSPLHF. CDR3 bases: TGCGCCAGCAGCCAGTTTGGACAGGGAGGTTCACCCCTCCACTTT.

This clone has only a few counts. J is TRBJ1-3 and V is TRBV11-2, with no clear D. Trimming removed 5 bases from V and 0 bases from J, with 11 bases in between. CDR1 and CDR2 from the germline V gene are SGHAT and FQNNGV. This CDR3 comprises 15 residues. This CDR3 reads CASSLEGSSGNTIYF. In DNA, the CDR3 is TGTGCCAGCAGCCTCGAAGGGAGCTCTGGAAACACCATATATTTT.

This chain joins TRBV27 and TRBJ2-1; weak D call: TRBD2 (7 bases). The CDR3 totals 20 residues. Trimming left V 5 bases short and J 9 bases short, with 35 bases between. Germline CDR1 reads MNHEY; CDR2 reads SMNVEV (reference sequence). The CDR3 spells CASSRSLWTAGSARHGEQFF. The CDR3 coding sequence is TGTGCCAGCAGTCGATCTCTTTGGACAGCGGGGAGCGCCCGACACGGTGAGCAGTTCTTC.

The table lists this clone with a few counts. The chain carries TRBV6-1 and TRBJ1-1, with 8 bases aligning to TRBD1. The CDR3 loop spans 13 amino acids. Germline CDR1 MNHNS, CDR2 SASEGT. Germline trimming cut 6 bases from V and 3 bases from J; bases unmatched to any gene: 3. The DNA for the CDR3 is TGTGCCAGCAGCCCGGACAGGGACACTGAAGCTTTCTTT. Protein: CASSPDRDTEAFF.

This chain uses TRBV6-5 with TRBJ1-2; TRBD1 might be the D (5 bases). This CDR3 has 15 amino acids. In germline, CDR1 is MNHEY, CDR2 SVGAGI. V gave up 5 bases and J gave up 2 bases, with 15 bases separating them. As DNA, the CDR3 is TGTGCCAGCAGTGCTTGGAATGGGGGGAACTATGGCTACACCTTC. It codes for CASSAWNGGNYGYTF.

V usage is TRBV5-4 and J usage is TRBJ1-4, with D perhaps TRBD1 (6 bases). Trimming shortened V by 1 base and J by 4 bases, and 20 bases separated the two germline ends. The CDR3 contains 18 residues. Germline CDR1 is SGHNT and CDR2 is YYREEE (reference sequence). The CDR3 DNA sequence: TGTGCCAGCAGCTTGCAACTCACAGGGAGGGCCGTTAATGAAAAACTGTTTTTT. This sequence encodes CASSLQLTGRAVNEKLFF. The full variable domain, rest sourced from reference TRBV5-4 and TRBJ1-4, is ETGVTQSPTHLIKTRGQQVTLRCSSQSGHNTVSWYQQALGQGPQFIFQYYREEENGRGNFPPRFSGLQFPNYSSELNVNALELDDSALYLCASSLQLTGRAVNEKLFFGSGTQLSVL.

V gene TRBV6-1 combines with J gene TRBJ2-2; 8 bases line up with TRBD2. After removal of 3 bases from V and 6 bases from J, the junction contained 6 bases not matched to a gene. The germline gives CDR1 MNHNS, CDR2 SASEGT. This CDR3 is built from 15 residues. The DNA for the CDR3 is TGTGCCAGCAGTGAGAGCGGGAGTTTCGCCGGGGAGCTGTTTTTT. Protein product: CASSESGSFAGELFF.

This chain uses TRBV6-1 with TRBJ1-1; a possible D gene is TRBD1 (5 bases). CDR3 size: 14 residues. From germline, CDR1 is MNHNS and CDR2 SASEGT. V lost 5 bases and J 7 bases, leaving 17 bases between the germline ends. The chain's CDR3 is CASSTLPGGGEAFF. CDR3 DNA sequence: TGTGCCAGCAGTACCCTCCCCGGCGGGGGTGAAGCTTTCTTT.

V is TRBV11-2 and J is TRBJ1-2, with D possibly being TRBD1 (5 bases). The CDR3 consists of 14 residues. Germline values: CDR1 SGHAT, CDR2 FQNNGV. V shed 5 bases and J shed 6 bases, with 16 bases lying between them. CDR3 sequence (DNA): TGTGCCAGCAGCCGGCGGGACGATGGGGATGGCTACACCTTC. This translates into CASSRRDDGDGYTF.

The V call is TRBV30, the J call TRBJ1-2; D is uncertain. This CDR3 has 13 amino acids. The V gene lost 2 bases and the J gene lost 0 bases, with 7 bases spanning the gap. CDR1 is GTSNPN and CDR2 is SVGIG in the germline V gene (reference sequence). In DNA form, the CDR3 reads TGTGCCTGGAGTCTAGGAGCTAACTATGGCTACACCTTC. Translating gives CAWSLGANYGYTF.

This clone was detected only a few times. V gene TRBV5-4 combines with J gene TRBJ1-1, with TRBD1 identical over 7 bases. The CDR3 has 13 residues. Germline V lookup: CDR1 SGHNT, CDR2 YYREEE (reference sequence). Trimming took 5 bases from V and 3 from J; bases not matched to a gene: 4. As DNA, the CDR3 is TGTGCCAGCAGTCCGACAGGGTACACTGAAGCTTTCTTT. Translated, it gives CASSPTGYTEAFF.

CDR3 sequence reads: CASSPQGAREAFF. Here the CDR3 DNA reads TGCGCCAGCAGCCCACAGGGGGCCCGTGAAGCTTTCTTT. This chain links TRBV5-1 with TRBJ1-1; the match to TRBD1 covers 9 bases. CDR3 length equals 13 residues. Germline assignment: CDR1 SGHRS and CDR2 YFSETQ. The trim removed 4 bases at V and 7 bases at J, leaving 5 bases unmatched.

As concerns this clone: Other DNA variants within this sample encode the same CDR3. The genes are TRBV10-3 and TRBJ1-1; tentatively, D is TRBD1 (5 bases). The CDR3 runs 14 residues. Deletions cut 3 bases from V and 2 bases from J, with 10 bases between. Germline CDR1 and CDR2: ENHRY and SYGVKD. The CDR3 nucleotides are TGTGCCATCAGTGAAGGGCAGGGCAACACTGAAGCTTTCTTT. It encodes CAISEGQGNTEAFF.

The gene calls are TRBV5-1 and TRBJ2-4, with D uncertain. V lost 0 bases to trimming and J lost 0 bases, with 4 bases between them. The germline CDR1 and CDR2 sequences are SGHRS and YFSETQ. This CDR3 has 14 residues. CDR3: CASSLELAKNIQYF. The DNA of the CDR3 is TGCGCCAGCAGCTTGGAGCTAGCCAAAAACATTCAGTACTTC.

The chain recombines TRBV2 with TRBJ1-2; 8 positions agree with TRBD1. Per the germline V gene, CDR1 is SNHLY and CDR2 is FYNNEI. J gave up 7 bases and V 8 bases, and 3 bases lay outside the gene matches. The CDR3 is 11 amino acids. DNA for the CDR3: TGTGCCAGCCGGACAGGGCCTGGCTACACCTTC. Translation: CASRTGPGYTF.

The rearrangement links TRBV18 to TRBJ1-1; tentative D call: TRBD1 (5 bases). CDR3 length: 14 amino acids. Trimming removed 2 bases from V and 2 bases from J, with 9 bases in between. Germline values: CDR1 KGHSH, CDR2 LQKENI. Written as DNA, the CDR3 is TGTGCCAGCTCACCAGGAGGGGTTAACACTGAAGCTTTCTTT. It encodes CASSPGGVNTEAFF.